This T cell receptor beta chain appears in the sequencing data of a study of cytomegalovirus exposure and HLA in healthy donors. Regarding the study as a whole: It was reported that the classifier diagnosed cytomegalovirus status with high specificity and sensitivity in both the original and validation cohorts. Looking again later, the authors saw that most CMV-associated TCR beta chains seemed HLA-restricted. Later analysis identified a missense DCLRE1C variant that was linked to TCR beta V- and J-gene trimming. Sequencing probably produced one cluster of sequence variants that were highly shared.

With 60 Vbeta and 13 Jbeta primers, the PCR was carried out. Clones were read by immunoSEQ multiplex PCR, and TCRdb kept only the in-frame ones, dropping some. The sample lists under 150,000 clones, over 75% occurring once. This CDR3 region has 12 residues. J lost 11 bases, V lost 4 bases, and 6 bases had no gene match. The germline V gene has CDR1 SGHVS and CDR2 FNYEAQ. For this clone: Antigen unknown.

V usage is TRBV7-6 and J usage is TRBJ1-1, with 8 bases that match TRBD1. What was sequenced was PBMCs. The clonotype was recovered from a woman in her thirties in good health and CMV-seronegative. The CDR3: CASSSTTGEAFF. DNA of the CDR3: TGTGCCAGCAGCTCGACGACAGGGGAGGCTTTCTTT.